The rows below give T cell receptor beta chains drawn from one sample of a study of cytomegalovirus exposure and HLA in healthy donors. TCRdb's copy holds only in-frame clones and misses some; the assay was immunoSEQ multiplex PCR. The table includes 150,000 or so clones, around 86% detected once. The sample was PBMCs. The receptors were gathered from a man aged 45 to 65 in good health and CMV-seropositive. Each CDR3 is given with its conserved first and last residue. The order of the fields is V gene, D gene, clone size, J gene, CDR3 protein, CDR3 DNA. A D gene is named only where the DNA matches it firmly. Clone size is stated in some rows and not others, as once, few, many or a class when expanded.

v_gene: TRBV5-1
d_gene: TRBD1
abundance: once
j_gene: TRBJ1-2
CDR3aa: CASSMGQGTGYGYTF
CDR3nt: TGCGCCAGCAGCATGGGACAGGGGACGGGCTATGGCTACACCTTC

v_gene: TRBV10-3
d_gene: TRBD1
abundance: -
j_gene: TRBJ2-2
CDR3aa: CAILRTGVTGELFF
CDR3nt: TGTGCCATTCTAAGGACAGGGGTAACCGGGGAGCTGTTTTTT

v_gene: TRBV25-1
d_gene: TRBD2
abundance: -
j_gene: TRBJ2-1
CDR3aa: CASSELVASGRNNEQFF
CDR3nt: TGTGCCAGCAGTGAATTGGTCGCTAGCGGGAGAAACAATGAGCAGTTCTTC

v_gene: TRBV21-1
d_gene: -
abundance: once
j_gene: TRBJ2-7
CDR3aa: CASSKATSGGPIYEQYF
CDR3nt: TGTGCCAGCAGCAAAGCGACTAGCGGGGGCCCTATCTACGAGCAGTACTTC

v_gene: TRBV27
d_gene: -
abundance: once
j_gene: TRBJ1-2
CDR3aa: CASRSIRQLYGYTF
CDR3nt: TGTGCCAGCAGATCCATCCGACAGCTCTATGGCTACACCTTC

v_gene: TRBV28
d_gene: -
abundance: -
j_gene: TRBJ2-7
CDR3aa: CASSSRWEQYF
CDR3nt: TGTGCCAGCAGTTCCAGGTGGGAGCAGTACTTC

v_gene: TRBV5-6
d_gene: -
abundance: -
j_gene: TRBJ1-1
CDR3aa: CASSGRTAANTEAFF
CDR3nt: TGTGCCAGCAGCGGGAGGACCGCCGCGAACACTGAAGCTTTCTTT

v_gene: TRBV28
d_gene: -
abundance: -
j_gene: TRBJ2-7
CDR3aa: CASTRLSPREQYF
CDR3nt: TGTGCCAGCACCCGACTAAGCCCACGGGAGCAGTACTTC

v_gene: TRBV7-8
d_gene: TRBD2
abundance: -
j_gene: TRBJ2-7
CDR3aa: CASSPGNGGYEQYF
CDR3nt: TGTGCCAGCAGCCCAGGAAACGGGGGGTACGAGCAGTACTTC

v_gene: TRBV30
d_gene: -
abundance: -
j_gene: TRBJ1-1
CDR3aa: CAWSDIGVGTEAFF
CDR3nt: TGTGCCTGGAGTGATATAGGGGTGGGTACTGAAGCTTTCTTT

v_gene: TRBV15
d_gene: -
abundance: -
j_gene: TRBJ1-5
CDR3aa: CATSTMGRQQPQHF
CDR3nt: TGTGCCACCAGCACGATGGGCCGGCAGCAGCCCCAGCATTTT

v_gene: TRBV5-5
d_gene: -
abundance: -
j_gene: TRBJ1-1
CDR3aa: CASYHGQSMNTEAFF
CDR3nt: TGTGCCAGCTACCACGGACAGTCCATGAACACTGAAGCTTTCTTT

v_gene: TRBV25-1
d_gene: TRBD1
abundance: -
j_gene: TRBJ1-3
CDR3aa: CASSEYYVQGVSGNTIYF
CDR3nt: TGTGCCAGCAGTGAATATTATGTACAGGGGGTATCTGGAAACACCATATATTTT

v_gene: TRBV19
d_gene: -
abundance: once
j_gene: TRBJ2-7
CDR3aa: CASSIRAGMSFEQYF
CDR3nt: TGTGCCAGTAGTATTAGGGCAGGGATGTCCTTCGAGCAGTACTTC

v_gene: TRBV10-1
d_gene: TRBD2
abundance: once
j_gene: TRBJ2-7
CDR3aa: CASSEVLGLGAHEQYF
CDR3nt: TGCGCCAGCAGTGAAGTCCTGGGACTAGGGGCCCACGAGCAGTACTTC

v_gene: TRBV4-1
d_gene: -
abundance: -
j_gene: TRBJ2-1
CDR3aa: CASSQDSSYEQFF
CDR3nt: TGCGCCAGCAGCCAAGATTCTAGTTATGAGCAGTTCTTC

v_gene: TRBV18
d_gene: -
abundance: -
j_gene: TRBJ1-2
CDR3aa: CASSPELVGGYTF
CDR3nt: TGTGCCAGCTCACCGGAGTTGGTAGGTGGCTACACCTTC

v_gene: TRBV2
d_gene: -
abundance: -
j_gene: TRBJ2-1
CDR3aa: CASSGTGSSYNEQFF
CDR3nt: TGTGCCAGCAGTGGGACGGGGAGTTCCTACAATGAGCAGTTCTTC

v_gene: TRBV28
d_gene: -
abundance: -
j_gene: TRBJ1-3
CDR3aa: CATLDSSGNTIYF
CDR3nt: TGTGCCACCTTAGACAGCTCTGGAAACACCATATATTTT

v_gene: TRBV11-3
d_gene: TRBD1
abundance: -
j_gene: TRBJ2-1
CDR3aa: CASRTGDWGFDEQFF
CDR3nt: TGTGCCAGCCGGACAGGGGACTGGGGTTTCGATGAGCAGTTCTTC

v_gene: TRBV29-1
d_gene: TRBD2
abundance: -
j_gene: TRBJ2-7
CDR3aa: CSVIPGLAGNYEQYF
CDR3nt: TGCAGCGTTATCCCGGGACTAGCGGGAAACTACGAGCAGTACTTC

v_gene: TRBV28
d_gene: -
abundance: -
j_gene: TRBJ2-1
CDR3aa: CASSLRGLMKNEQFF
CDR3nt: TGTGCCAGCAGTTTAAGGGGACTGATGAAAAATGAGCAGTTCTTC

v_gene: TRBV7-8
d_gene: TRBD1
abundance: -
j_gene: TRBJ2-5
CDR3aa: CASTGGKVETQYF
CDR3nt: TGTGCCAGCACAGGGGGCAAAGTGGAGACCCAGTACTTC